The 29 T cell receptor beta chains below all came from one sample that was sequenced in a study of cytomegalovirus exposure and HLA in healthy donors. PCR involved 60 Vbeta and 13 Jbeta primers. TCRdb's table, derived via immunoSEQ multiplex PCR, lists solely in-frame clones and lacks some. Seen here are tens of thousands of clones, 55% to 70% observed once, and the top ten hold about 6%. Material: PBMCs. These receptors were collected from a boy under 18 in good health and CMV-seropositive.

The V call is TRBV14, the J call TRBJ2-3; 7 nucleotides align to TRBD2. The CDR3 runs to 17 residues. Germline V CDR1 and CDR2: SGHDN, FVKESK. V lost 2 bases, J lost 0 bases, and 8 bases stayed unmatched. CDR3 amino acids: CASSQRLAATSTDTQYF. The CDR3 nucleotides are TGTGCCAGCAGCCAAAGGCTAGCGGCTACGAGCACAGATACGCAGTATTTT.

There are a few counts of this clone. The chain carries TRBV6-5 and TRBJ1-5; D not resolved. Germline values: CDR1 MNHEY, CDR2 SVGAGI. The ends were cut back, 10 bases at V and 0 bases at J, with 16 bases in the middle. This CDR3 is built from 15 residues. Here the CDR3 DNA reads TGTGCCACCAAGGAAGATGGGCGTAGCAATCAGCCCCAGCATTTT. Protein: CATKEDGRSNQPQHF.

The chain has TRBV25-1 and TRBJ2-3; D gene ambiguous. Germline V gene lookup returns CDR1 MGHDK and CDR2 SYGVNS. V was pared by 3 bases and J by 2 bases, with 12 bases between. The CDR3 length is 15 residues. The chain's CDR3 is CASSEALIVTDTQYF. The CDR3 nucleotides read TGTGCCAGCAGTGAGGCCTTAATCGTCACAGATACGCAGTATTTT.

The V gene is TRBV6-6, the J gene TRBJ2-5, with 9 bases fitting TRBD2. Per the germline V gene, CDR1 is MNHNY and CDR2 is SVGAGI (reference sequence). This CDR3 contains 15 residues. V dropped 6 bases and J dropped 1; count of bases not matched to a gene: 6. The CDR3 DNA sequence: TGTGCCAGCAGCCGGCGGGGGGGGGCCCAAGAGACCCAGTACTTC. It yields the protein CASSRRGGAQETQYF.

The gene calls are TRBV20-1 and TRBJ1-2; 8 bases agree with TRBD1. J gave up 8 bases and V 5 bases, and 4 bases lay outside the gene matches. Germline V CDR1 and CDR2: DFQATT, SNEGSKA (reference sequence). The CDR3 has 11 residues. The CDR3 sequence: CSALDRVGYTF. The CDR3 region has the DNA TGCAGTGCTCTGGACAGGGTCGGCTACACCTTC.

This clone was seen only once. The chain links TRBV13 to TRBJ1-1; D gene unclear. CDR1 is PRHDT, CDR2 FYEKMQ, per germline (reference sequence). V was pared by 5 bases and J by 0 bases, with 13 bases between. This CDR3 region has 15 residues. The CDR3 loop is CASSARGNMNTEAFF. The CDR3 region has the DNA TGTGCCAGCAGCGCCCGCGGGAATATGAACACTGAAGCTTTCTTT.

This rearrangement joins TRBV4-1 to TRBJ2-2; TRBD1 matches 8 bases. The J segment lost 3 bases and the V segment lost 4 bases, leaving 10 bases of the junction unmatched. Germline V gene sequence: CDR1 MGHRA, CDR2 YSYEKL. There are 17 residues in the CDR3. CDR3: CASSPRGRGLDTGELFF. The CDR3 bases are TGCGCCAGCAGCCCCAGGGGGCGCGGTTTAGACACCGGGGAGCTGTTTTTT.

The chain recombines TRBV4-3 with TRBJ2-3; TRBD2 aligns across 13 bases. Germline V lookup: CDR1 LGHNA, CDR2 YSLEER. This CDR3 contains 19 residues. V was clipped by 0 bases and J by 5 bases; unmatched bases: 11. CDR3 DNA sequence: TGCGCCAGCAGCCAAGATGGGGCCGGACTAGCGGGAGAAATAGATACGCAGTATTTT. This translates into CASSQDGAGLAGEIDTQYF.

This clone was counted between two and nine times. The chain couples TRBV6-1 to TRBJ2-7; 7 bases line up with TRBD1. CDR1 and CDR2 from the germline V gene are MNHNS and SASEGT. There are 15 residues in the CDR3. V was clipped by 4 bases and J by 9 bases; unmatched bases: 15. The CDR3 sequence: CASSGGTATSTRQYF. CDR3 bases: TGTGCCAGCAGTGGGGGGACAGCGACGTCTACGAGGCAGTACTTC.

In its sample, this clone was seen once. V and J are TRBV9 and TRBJ1-1; 7 positions agree with TRBD1. Germline CDR1 SGDLS, CDR2 YYNGEE. The length of the CDR3 is 15 residues. V lost 3 bases, J lost 4 bases, and 9 bases stayed unmatched. Written as DNA, the CDR3 is TGTGCCAGCAGCGGAGCACAGGGGCTGGGCACTGAAGCTTTCTTT. Translation gives CASSGAQGLGTEAFF.

The chain couples TRBV2 to TRBJ2-5, with D perhaps TRBD1 (6 bases). Gene TRBJ2-7 matches the end of the DNA better, so the J call may be wrong. The CDR3 is made up of 12 amino acids. The germline V gene has CDR1 SNHLY and CDR2 FYNNEI. The CDR3 nucleotides are TGTGCCAGCAGGGTCGACAGGAGCGAGCAGTACTTC. Protein: CASRVDRSEQYF.

The genes are TRBV10-2 and TRBJ2-1; D is perhaps TRBD2 (6 bases). CDR1 is WSHSY and CDR2 is SAAADI in the germline V gene. CDR3 length equals 12 residues. Trimming cost V 8 bases and J 9 bases, with 14 bases left between them. The CDR3 nucleotides are TGCGCCAGCCGGAGGTTCGGGGGTGAGCAGTTCTTC. This codes for CASRRFGGEQFF.

The chain carries TRBV5-1 and TRBJ2-7; TRBD2 matches at 7 bases. J was trimmed by 1 base and V by 0 bases; bases with no gene match: 7. This CDR3 has 16 amino acids. Germline assignment: CDR1 SGHRS and CDR2 YFSETQ. This CDR3 is CASSLGGLAGSYEQYF. The CDR3 region has the DNA TGCGCCAGCAGCTTGGGGGGATTAGCGGGTTCCTACGAGCAGTACTTC.

On this clone itself: At one end, the junction sequence differs from germline, possibly due to a read error. The chain recombines TRBV7-7 with TRBJ2-2, with D unresolved. The CDR3 extends over 13 amino acids. The germline V gene has CDR1 SSHAT and CDR2 FNYEAQ (reference sequence). The CDR3: CASSSLSAGELFF. Here the CDR3 DNA reads TGTGCTAGCAGTTCCTTGAGCGCCGGGGAGCTGTTTTTT.

The rearrangement uses TRBV6-1 and TRBJ2-7; TRBD2 agrees at 8 bases. The CDR3 is 15 amino acids. CDR1 is MNHNS, CDR2 SASEGT, per germline. V dropped 4 bases and J dropped 5; count of bases not matched to a gene: 10. CDR3 nucleotides: TGTGCCAGCAGTGGTCGAGCGGGGGTATCAGACGAGCAGTACTTC. Translation gives CASSGRAGVSDEQYF.

This chain links TRBV5-4 with TRBJ2-1; 9 bases line up with TRBD2. The V segment lost 6 bases and the J segment 2 bases; nucleotides outside the gene matches: 0. Germline V lookup: CDR1 SGHNT, CDR2 YYREEE (reference sequence). The CDR3 covers 13 residues. The DNA of the CDR3 is TGTGCCAGCACTAGCGGGGCCTACAATGAGCAGTTCTTC. Residues: CASTSGAYNEQFF.

This clone has only a few counts. The chain recombines TRBV7-3 with TRBJ2-1; D unclear. The CDR3 sequence is 15 residues long. Between the trimmed V and J ends, which lost 5 bases and 7 bases, there was a span of 18 bases. CDR1 is SGHTA and CDR2 is FQGTGA in the germline V gene. This CDR3 reads CASSPEIGSRNEQFF. CDR3 in DNA: TGTGCCAGCAGCCCCGAAATTGGCTCCAGGAATGAGCAGTTCTTC.

Comments on this clone: At one of its ends the junction is not consistent with the germline gene, which may arise from a read error. J is TRBJ2-7 and V is TRBV7-9; TRBD2 aligns across 15 bases. Looked up from germline, CDR1 is SEHNR and CDR2 is FQNEAQ (reference sequence). This CDR3 region has 17 residues. The CDR3 DNA is TGTTCCAGCAGCTCGGGACTAGCGGGGGGCCGCAACTACGAGCAGTACTTC. Protein: CSSSSGLAGGRNYEQYF.

The sample holds a few counts of this clone. The CDR3 protein is CAWSVFWGEGSQETQYF. DNA of the CDR3: TGTGCCTGGAGTGTATTCTGGGGGGAGGGTTCCCAAGAGACCCAGTACTTC. The V gene is TRBV30, the J gene TRBJ2-5; TRBD2 agrees at 7 bases. With V trimmed by 0 bases and J by 1 base, 11 bases remained unmatched. This CDR3 comprises 17 residues. Germline V CDR1 and CDR2: GTSNPN, SVGIG (reference sequence).

The gene calls are TRBV6-5 and TRBJ1-2, with D uncertain. The CDR3 sequence is 11 residues long. The germline V gene encodes CDR1 MNHEY and CDR2 SVGAGI. Deletions cut 8 bases from V and 7 bases from J, with 11 bases between. CDR3 region: CASSSEVGYTF. The CDR3 nucleotides read TGTGCCAGCTCTTCCGAGGTTGGCTACACCTTC.

The chain is built from TRBV6-4 and TRBJ2-7, with 11 bases lining up with TRBD1. This CDR3 spans 17 amino acids. The trim removed 8 bases at V and 6 bases at J, leaving 18 bases unmatched. Germline lookup yields CDR1 MRHNA and CDR2 SNTAGT. CDR3 amino acids: CASWERGTGGLSGEQYF. The CDR3 DNA reads TGTGCCAGCTGGGAAAGAGGGACAGGGGGTTTGAGTGGCGAGCAGTACTTC.

The chain couples TRBV19 to TRBJ1-1, with a weak D call TRBD1 (6 bases). This CDR3 is built from 14 residues. V lost 6 bases, J lost 3 bases, and 14 bases lay in between. Germline V gene data show CDR1 as LNHDA and CDR2 as SQIVND (reference sequence). The CDR3, as DNA: TGTGCCAGTAGCACCAGGGGTATGGACACTGAAGCTTTCTTT. Its translation: CASSTRGMDTEAFF.

V is TRBV27 and J is TRBJ1-1; TRBD1 matches at 7 bases. V lost 5 bases, J lost 2 bases, and 8 bases stayed unmatched. CDR3 length: 15 amino acids. Germline-derived CDR1 and CDR2 are MNHEY and SMNVEV (reference sequence). DNA of the CDR3: TGTGCCAGCAGTGCCAAGACAGGGATCAACACTGAAGCTTTCTTT. Encoded protein: CASSAKTGINTEAFF.

V usage is TRBV5-6 and J usage is TRBJ1-1, with D perhaps matching TRBD1 (5 bases). The V gene's germline CDR1 is SGHDT and CDR2 YYEEEE. This CDR3 has 12 residues. Trimming removed 4 bases at V and 7 bases at J, with 11 bases between. For the CDR3, the DNA is TGTGCCAGCAGCCCTGACAGAAATGAAGCTTTCTTT. Amino acid sequence: CASSPDRNEAFF.

The sample holds a few counts of this clone. Its ends do not fully match the called genes, so a read error is possible. The genes are TRBV7-6 and TRBJ1-5, with TRBD1 as a possible D gene (5 bases). CDR3 length equals 15 residues. Germline-derived CDR1 and CDR2 are SGHVS and FNYEAQ. CDR3 sequence: CASSLVPGVNQPQNF. CDR3 in DNA: TGTGCCAGCAGCTTAGTTCCGGGGGTTAATCAGCCCCAGAATTTT.

In its sample, this clone was seen a few times. The chain carries TRBV21-1 and TRBJ2-2; the D call TRBD1 from the table was never checked on the DNA. TRBV21-1 is designated a pseudogene. There are 20 residues in the CDR3. Written as DNA, the CDR3 is TGTGCCAGCAGCAAAGGATTATTAGTTGATTGCAGGGCGGACACCGGGGAGCTGTTTTTT. Residues: CASSKGLLVDCRADTGELFF.

The V and J genes are TRBV4-1 and TRBJ2-7; 8 bases map to TRBD1. The V gene end was trimmed by 1 base and the J gene end by 1 base; junction bases not matched to a gene: 15. CDR3 length: 19 residues. The germline V gene encodes CDR1 MGHRA and CDR2 YSYEKL. The CDR3 DNA is TGCGCCAGCAGCCAAGCTAGGTCAGGGGGCGCATTGATGTCCTACGAGCAGTACTTC. This codes for CASSQARSGGALMSYEQYF.

This clone was picked up one time. The chain is built from TRBV7-6 and TRBJ2-2; D remains ambiguous. The CDR3 loop spans 14 amino acids. The germline V gene encodes CDR1 SGHVS and CDR2 FNYEAQ. Trimming shortened V by 5 bases and J by 2 bases, and 9 bases separated the two germline ends. CDR3 sequence (DNA): TGTGCCAGCAGCCGCACATATAACACCGGGGAGCTGTTTTTT. Translating gives CASSRTYNTGELFF.

Worth noting for this clone: A read error may account for a junction end that differs from germline. The chain is built from TRBV5-4 and TRBJ1-2, with D perhaps matching TRBD1 (5 bases). The germline CDR1 and CDR2 sequences are SGHNT and YYREEE (reference sequence). The CDR3 totals 13 residues. The CDR3 DNA follows: TGTGCCAGCAGCTCCCAGGGCGCGGATGGCTACCCCTTC. Translating it yields CASSSQGADGYPF.